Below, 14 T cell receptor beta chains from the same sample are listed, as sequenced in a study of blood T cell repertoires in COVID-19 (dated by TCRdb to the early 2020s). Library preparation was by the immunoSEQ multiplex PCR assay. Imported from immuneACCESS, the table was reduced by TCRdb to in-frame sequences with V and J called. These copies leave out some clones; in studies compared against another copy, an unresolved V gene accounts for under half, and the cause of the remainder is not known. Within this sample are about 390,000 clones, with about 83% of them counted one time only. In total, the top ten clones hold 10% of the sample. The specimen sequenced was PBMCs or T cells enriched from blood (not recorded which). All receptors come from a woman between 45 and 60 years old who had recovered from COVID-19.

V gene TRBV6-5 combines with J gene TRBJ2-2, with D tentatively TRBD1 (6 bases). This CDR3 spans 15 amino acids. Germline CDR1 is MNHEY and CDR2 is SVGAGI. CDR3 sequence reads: CAIRGPGVYTGELFF. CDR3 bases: TGTGCAATCAGAGGACCAGGGGTTTACACCGGGGAGCTGTTTTTT.

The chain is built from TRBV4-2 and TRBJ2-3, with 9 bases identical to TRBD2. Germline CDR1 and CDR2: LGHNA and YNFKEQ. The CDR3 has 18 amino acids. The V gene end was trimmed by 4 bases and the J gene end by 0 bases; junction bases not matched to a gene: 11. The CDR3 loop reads CASSLLAGGLSSTDTQYF. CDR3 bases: TGTGCCAGCAGCCTCCTCGCGGGGGGGCTGAGTAGCACAGATACGCAGTATTTT.

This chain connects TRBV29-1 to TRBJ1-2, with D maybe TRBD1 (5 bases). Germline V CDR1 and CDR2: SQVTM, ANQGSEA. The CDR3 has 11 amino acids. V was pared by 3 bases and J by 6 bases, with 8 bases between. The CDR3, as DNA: TGCAGCGTTGAGGCGGGGGATGGCTACACCTTC. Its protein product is CSVEAGDGYTF.

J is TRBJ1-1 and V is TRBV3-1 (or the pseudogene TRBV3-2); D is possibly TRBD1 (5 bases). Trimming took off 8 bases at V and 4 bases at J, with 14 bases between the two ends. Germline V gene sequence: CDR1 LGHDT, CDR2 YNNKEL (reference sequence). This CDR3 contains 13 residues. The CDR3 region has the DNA TGTGCCAGCGCTCCCAGGGTGGGCACTGAAGCTTTCTTT. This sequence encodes CASAPRVGTEAFF.

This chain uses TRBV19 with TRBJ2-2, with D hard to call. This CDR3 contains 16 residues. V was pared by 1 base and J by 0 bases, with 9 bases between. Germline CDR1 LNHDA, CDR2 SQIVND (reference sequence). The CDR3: CASSIVARTNTGELFF. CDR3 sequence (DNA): TGTGCCAGTAGTATAGTGGCCCGAACGAACACCGGGGAGCTGTTTTTT.

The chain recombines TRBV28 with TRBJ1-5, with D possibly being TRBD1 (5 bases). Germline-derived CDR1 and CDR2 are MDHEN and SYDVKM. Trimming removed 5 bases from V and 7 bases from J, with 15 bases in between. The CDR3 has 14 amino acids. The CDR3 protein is CASSVNRYNQPQHF. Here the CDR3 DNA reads TGTGCCAGCAGTGTCAACAGGTATAACCAGCCCCAGCATTTT.

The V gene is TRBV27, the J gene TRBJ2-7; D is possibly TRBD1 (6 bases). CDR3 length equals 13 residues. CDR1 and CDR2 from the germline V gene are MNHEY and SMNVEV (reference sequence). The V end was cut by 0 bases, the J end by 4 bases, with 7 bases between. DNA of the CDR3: TGTGCCAGCAGTTTATCAACAGGGTACGAGCAGTACTTC. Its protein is CASSLSTGYEQYF.

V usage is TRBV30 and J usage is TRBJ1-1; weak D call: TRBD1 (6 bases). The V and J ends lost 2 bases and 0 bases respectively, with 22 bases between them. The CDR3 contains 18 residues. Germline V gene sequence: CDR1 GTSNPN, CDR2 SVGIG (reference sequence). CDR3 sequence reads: CAWSPASGTRIMNTEAFF. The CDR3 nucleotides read TGTGCCTGGAGTCCAGCCTCCGGGACAAGAATCATGAACACTGAAGCTTTCTTT.

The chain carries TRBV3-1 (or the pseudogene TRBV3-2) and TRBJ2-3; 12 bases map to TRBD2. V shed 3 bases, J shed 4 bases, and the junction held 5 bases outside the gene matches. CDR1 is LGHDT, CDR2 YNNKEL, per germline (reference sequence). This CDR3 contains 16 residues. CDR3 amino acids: CASSHGLAGRPDTQYF. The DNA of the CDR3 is TGTGCCAGCAGCCATGGACTAGCGGGGCGTCCAGATACGCAGTATTTT.

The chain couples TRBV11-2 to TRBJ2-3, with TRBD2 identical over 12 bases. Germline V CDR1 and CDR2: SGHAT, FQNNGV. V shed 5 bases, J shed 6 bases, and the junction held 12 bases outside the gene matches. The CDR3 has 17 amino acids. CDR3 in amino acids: CASSTGTSGRAFDTQYF. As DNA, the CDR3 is TGTGCCAGCAGCACTGGGACTAGCGGGCGAGCCTTTGATACGCAGTATTTT.

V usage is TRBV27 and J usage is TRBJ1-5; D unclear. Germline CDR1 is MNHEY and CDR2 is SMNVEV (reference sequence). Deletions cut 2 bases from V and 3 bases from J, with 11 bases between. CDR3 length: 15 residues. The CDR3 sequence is CASSLSGSLNQPQHF. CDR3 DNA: TGTGCCAGCAGTTTAAGTGGGAGCCTCAATCAGCCCCAGCATTTT.

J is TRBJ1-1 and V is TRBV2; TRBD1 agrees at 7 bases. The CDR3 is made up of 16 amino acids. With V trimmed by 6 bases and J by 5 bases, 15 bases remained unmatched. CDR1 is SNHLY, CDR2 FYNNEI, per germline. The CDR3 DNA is TGTGCCAGCAGGTCTAGGGCCGACAGGGTGGGGACTGAAGCTTTCTTT. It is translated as CASRSRADRVGTEAFF.

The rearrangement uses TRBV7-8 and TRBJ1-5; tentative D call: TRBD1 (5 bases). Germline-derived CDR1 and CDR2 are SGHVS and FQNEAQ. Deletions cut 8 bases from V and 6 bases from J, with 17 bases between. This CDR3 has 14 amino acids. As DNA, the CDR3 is TGTGCCAGCGGAGGGAGGGGTCTCGGTCAGCCCCAGCATTTT. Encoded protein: CASGGRGLGQPQHF. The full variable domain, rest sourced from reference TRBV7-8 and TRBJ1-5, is GAGVSQSPRYKVAKRGQDVALRCDPISGHVSLFWYQQALGQGPEFLTYFQNEAQLDKSGLPSDRFFAERPEGSVSTLKIQRTQQEDSAVYLCASGGRGLGQPQHFGDGTRLSIL.

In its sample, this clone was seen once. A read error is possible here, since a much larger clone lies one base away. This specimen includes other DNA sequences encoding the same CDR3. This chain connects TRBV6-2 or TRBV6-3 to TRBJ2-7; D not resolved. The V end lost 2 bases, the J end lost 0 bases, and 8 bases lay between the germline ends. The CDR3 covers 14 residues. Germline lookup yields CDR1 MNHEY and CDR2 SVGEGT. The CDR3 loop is CASSYRRGSYEQYF. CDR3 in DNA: TGTGCCAGCAGTTACCGCAGAGGCTCCTACGAGCAGTACTTC.